The 29 T cell receptor beta chains below were found in one sample sequenced in a study of T cells in tumors after PD-1 blockade (dated by TCRdb to between 2019 and 2020). What this sample's time point label stands for: after anti-PD-1 therapy. Libraries were built with the immunoSEQ multiplex PCR assay. TCRdb carries this immuneACCESS record with in-frame sequences only. Its versions omit some clonotypes, under half of them owing to an unresolved V gene in the studies checked, with the rest unexplained. This sample holds some 66,000 clones; over 65% were observed only once. 4.7% of the sample rests with the top ten. The sample in question was PBMCs, obtained after anti-PD-1 treatment. The receptors originated from a human donor with basal cell carcinoma.

Remarks on this clone: At the DNA level, this CDR3 is encoded by other sequences in the same sample as well. The rearrangement uses TRBV6-1 and TRBJ1-3; no clear D. Trimming pared 1 base from V and 0 bases from J, leaving 7 bases between. Germline-derived CDR1 and CDR2 are MNHNS and SASEGT. This CDR3 has 15 amino acids. CDR3 protein: CASSEGIYSGNTIYF. In nucleotides, the CDR3 is TGTGCCAGCAGTGAAGGGATCTACTCTGGAAACACCATATATTTT.

This chain links TRBV3-1 (or the pseudogene TRBV3-2) with TRBJ2-5; 9 nucleotides line up with TRBD2. Unmatched junction bases numbered 5, after V lost 1 base and J lost 2 bases. The CDR3 contains 16 residues. Germline-derived CDR1 and CDR2 are LGHDT and YNNKEL (reference sequence). The CDR3 spells CASSQGVAGAQETQYF. CDR3 nucleotide sequence: TGTGCCAGCAGCCAAGGGGTAGCGGGGGCTCAAGAGACCCAGTACTTC.

This clone showed up just once. The chain couples TRBV7-2 to TRBJ2-1, with 8 bases lining up with TRBD2. The CDR3 has 17 residues. Per the germline V gene, CDR1 is SGHTA and CDR2 is FQGNSA. The ends lost 5 bases at V and 7 bases at J; junction bases unmatched: 16. CDR3 sequence: CASSPQFRASGLNEQFF. DNA of the CDR3: TGTGCCAGCAGCCCACAGTTCAGGGCTAGCGGGCTAAATGAGCAGTTCTTC.

The V call is TRBV18, the J call TRBJ1-1; 10 bases match TRBD1. The germline gives CDR1 KGHSH, CDR2 LQKENI. V lost 2 bases to trimming and J lost 5 bases; unmatched junction nucleotides: 5. The CDR3 has 15 residues. CDR3 coding DNA: TGTGCCAGCTCACCAGGGACAGGGGATAATACTGAAGCTTTCTTT. It codes for CASSPGTGDNTEAFF.

V gene TRBV19 combines with J gene TRBJ2-3, with TRBD2 matching over 12 bases. V lost 2 bases and J lost 3; bases outside the gene matches: 12. The V gene's germline CDR1 is LNHDA and CDR2 SQIVND (reference sequence). The length of the CDR3 is 19 residues. The DNA of the CDR3 is TGTGCCAGTAGTATACCGGGACTAGCGGGCGGGGGGCTTACAGATACGCAGTATTTT. Its protein is CASSIPGLAGGGLTDTQYF. Variable domain in full (rest from reference TRBV19 and TRBJ2-3): DGGITQSPKYLFRKEGQNVTLSCEQNLNHDAMYWYRQDPGQGLRLIYYSQIVNDFQKGDIAEGYSVSREKKESFPLTVTSAQKNPTAFYLCASSIPGLAGGGLTDTQYFGPGTRLTVL.

V is TRBV7-9 and J is TRBJ1-6; D gene uncertain. The germline V gene has CDR1 SEHNR and CDR2 FQNEAQ (reference sequence). This CDR3 has 15 residues. Between the trimmed V and J ends, which lost 3 bases and 5 bases, there was a span of 11 bases. The DNA of the CDR3 is TGTGCCAGCAGCTTCGGACGGACCGATAATTCACCCCTCCACTTT. This gives the protein CASSFGRTDNSPLHF.

V and J are TRBV6-2 or TRBV6-3 and TRBJ2-1; 9 nucleotides line up with TRBD2. This CDR3 is built from 17 residues. V was pared by 6 bases and J by 5 bases, with 14 bases of the junction left unmatched. From germline, CDR1 is MNHEY and CDR2 SVGEGT. CDR3 nucleotides: TGTGCCAGCAGCTTAACGGGAGCGGGACTAGCAGACAATGAGCAGTTCTTC. Its translation is CASSLTGAGLADNEQFF.

With regard to this clone: The germline gene is not matched at one end of the junction; a read error may be the cause. This CDR3 is also generated by other DNA sequences in the sample. The V and J genes are TRBV5-1 and TRBJ2-3; 7 nucleotides match TRBD2. The germline V gene has CDR1 SGHRS and CDR2 YFSETQ. This CDR3 contains 13 residues. Here the CDR3 DNA reads TGTGCCAGCAATGCGGGGGACACAGATACGCAGTATTTT. Amino acids: CASNAGDTDTQYF. Looking up the rest from reference TRBV5-1 and TRBJ2-3 gives the full variable domain: KAGVTQTPRYLIKTRGQQVTLSCSPISGHRSVSWYQQTPGQGLQFLFEYFSETQRNKGNFPGRFSGRQFSNSRSEMNVSTLELGDSALYLCASNAGDTDTQYFGPGTRLTVL.

This clone appeared a few times. CDR3 sequence reads: CASSEGAGRNQPQHF. For the CDR3, the DNA is TGTGCCAGCAGTGAAGGGGCAGGCCGCAATCAGCCCCAGCATTTT. This chain joins TRBV2 and TRBJ1-5; D is unresolved. CDR1 and CDR2 from the germline V gene are SNHLY and FYNNEI. V dropped 1 base and J dropped 2 bases, with 9 bases sitting between them. This CDR3 comprises 15 residues.

V usage is TRBV19 and J usage is TRBJ2-3; possibly TRBD1 or TRBD2 for D (7 bases each). Germline CDR1 LNHDA, CDR2 SQIVND (reference sequence). This CDR3 has 15 residues. V lost 1 base, J lost 3 bases, and 11 bases lay in between. The CDR3 DNA reads as TGTGCCAGTAGTATAGGCAGGGGGGGAACAGATACGCAGTATTTT. Its protein is CASSIGRGGTDTQYF.

The chain links TRBV10-3 to TRBJ1-1, with D uncertain. The V and J ends lost 2 bases and 11 bases respectively, with 12 bases between them. The CDR3 is 12 amino acids. CDR1 and CDR2 from the germline V gene are ENHRY and SYGVKD. The CDR3 sequence: CAISENSNTAFF. CDR3 sequence (DNA): TGTGCCATCAGTGAGAACAGCAACACCGCTTTCTTT.

The chain couples TRBV4-1 to TRBJ1-4; D is unclear. Germline loops: CDR1 MGHRA, CDR2 YSYEKL. The CDR3 has 13 amino acids. The V end was cut by 2 bases, the J end by 8 bases, with 9 bases between. CDR3 loop: CASSQIRMEKLFF. CDR3 nucleotide sequence: TGCGCCAGCAGCCAAATCCGGATGGAAAAACTGTTTTTT.

The V gene is TRBV2, the J gene TRBJ1-2; TRBD1 is a possible D gene (5 bases). Trimming stripped 3 bases from V and 2 bases from J, with 13 bases between. There are 15 residues in the CDR3. Germline assignment: CDR1 SNHLY and CDR2 FYNNEI. CDR3 protein: CASSERGTANYGYTF. As DNA, the CDR3 is TGTGCCAGCAGTGAGCGGGGGACGGCGAACTATGGCTACACCTTC.

The J gene is TRBJ2-5, the V gene TRBV14; TRBD2 aligns across 8 bases. Germline CDR1 reads SGHDN; CDR2 reads FVKESK. The V gene end was trimmed by 3 bases and the J gene end by 5 bases; junction bases not matched to a gene: 8. The CDR3 is 15 residues long. The CDR3 nucleotides are TGTGCCAGCAGCCAGCCTCGCGGGGGGCGGGAGACCCAGTACTTC. Residues: CASSQPRGGRETQYF.

The chain joins TRBV6-5 to TRBJ1-1; D perhaps matches TRBD1 (6 bases). Germline V gene lookup returns CDR1 MNHEY and CDR2 SVGAGI. Trimming took off 7 bases at V and 7 bases at J, with 10 bases between the two ends. The CDR3 runs to 11 residues. DNA for the CDR3: TGTGCCAGCATCAGGACAGATGAAGCTTTCTTT. Encoded protein: CASIRTDEAFF.

Turning to this clone: A junction end diverges from the germline sequence, so it may reflect a read error. The chain has TRBV11-3 and TRBJ1-2; the D is unclear. The germline gives CDR1 SGHNT, CDR2 YENEEA. The CDR3 runs to 11 residues. CDR3 DNA: TGTGCCAGCAGCCTAGAGGAGGGCCGCACCTTC. Encoded protein: CASSLEEGRTF.

CDR3 DNA: TGTGCCTGGAGTGTACGGGGACAGGCCTCCTACGAGCAGTACTTC. Residues: CAWSVRGQASYEQYF. This chain connects TRBV30 to TRBJ2-7; 8 bases are shared with TRBD1. Germline V CDR1 and CDR2: GTSNPN, SVGIG (reference sequence). Trimming at V came to 0 bases and at J to 0 bases, leaving 4 bases not matched to a gene. The CDR3 covers 15 residues.

V gene TRBV30 combines with J gene TRBJ2-2; 7 bases are shared with TRBD1. Trimming at V came to 4 bases and at J to 3 bases, leaving 5 bases not matched to a gene. The CDR3 contains 14 residues. Germline assignment: CDR1 GTSNPN and CDR2 SVGIG (reference sequence). In nucleotides, the CDR3 is TGTGCCTGGATTGGGGGACAGTACACCGGGGAGCTGTTTTTT. Protein product: CAWIGGQYTGELFF. Full variable domain (rest looked up from reference TRBV30 and TRBJ2-2): SQTIHQWPATLVQPVGSPLSLECTVEGTSNPNLYWYRQAAGRGLQLLFYSVGIGQISSEVPQNLSASRPQDRQFILSSKKLLLSDSGFYLCAWIGGQYTGELFFGEGSRLTVL.

This CDR3 reads CASSERGASYEQYF. CDR3 sequence (DNA): TGTGCCAGCAGTGAACGGGGTGCATCCTACGAGCAGTACTTC. This rearrangement joins TRBV2 to TRBJ2-7, with D perhaps matching TRBD2 (5 bases). With 2 bases removed from V and 1 base from J, the gap between germline ends came to 9 bases. The CDR3 loop spans 14 amino acids. Germline assignment: CDR1 SNHLY and CDR2 FYNNEI.

The table lists this clone with many counts. The junction departs from the called germline gene at one end, perhaps through a read error. The CDR3 DNA reads as TGTGCCAGCAGCTTAGGAGGGTCGGTGTACGGGCAGTACTTC. The encoded protein is CASSLGGSVYGQYF. The gene calls are TRBV7-8 and TRBJ2-7; TRBD2 might be the D (5 bases). The germline CDR1 and CDR2 sequences are SGHVS and FQNEAQ. The CDR3 totals 14 residues.

The chain links TRBV7-2 to TRBJ1-5, with D perhaps matching TRBD1 (5 bases). CDR3 size: 13 residues. The V and J ends lost 3 bases and 6 bases respectively, with 9 bases between them. Germline CDR1 SGHTA, CDR2 FQGNSA. This chain's CDR3 is CASSFRGGQPQHF. For the CDR3, the DNA is TGTGCCAGCAGCTTCCGGGGGGGTCAGCCCCAGCATTTT.

J is TRBJ2-1 and V is TRBV5-1; 7 bases agree with TRBD1. Germline CDR1 is SGHRS and CDR2 is YFSETQ. This CDR3 has 14 residues. V lost 1 base to trimming and J lost 4 bases; unmatched junction nucleotides: 2. Here the CDR3 reads CASSLWGQYNEQFF. CDR3 sequence (DNA): TGCGCCAGCAGCTTGTGGGGACAGTACAATGAGCAGTTCTTC.

V and J are TRBV6-5 and TRBJ2-7, with TRBD2 matching over 11 bases. This CDR3 has 15 amino acids. Germline-derived CDR1 and CDR2 are MNHEY and SVGAGI. The V segment lost 2 bases and the J segment 12 bases; nucleotides outside the gene matches: 12. CDR3 DNA: TGTGCCAGCAGTTACCCTAGCGGGGGGCTCCCTCAGCTGTACTTC. Protein product: CASSYPSGGLPQLYF.

This chain uses TRBV27 with TRBJ1-2; TRBD1 agrees at 8 bases. J lost 5 bases, V lost 6 bases, and 8 bases had no gene match. CDR1 and CDR2 from the germline V gene are MNHEY and SMNVEV (reference sequence). CDR3 size: 14 residues. For the CDR3, the DNA is TGTGCCAGCAGGGCACGGGACAGGACTTATGGCTACACCTTC. It encodes CASRARDRTYGYTF.

CDR3 amino acids: CASSLTEDRLATNEKLFF. The CDR3 DNA sequence: TGTGCCAGCAGCTTAACGGAGGACAGGCTTGCAACTAATGAAAAACTGTTTTTT. The chain joins TRBV7-6 to TRBJ1-4; 7 nucleotides align to TRBD1. There are 18 residues in the CDR3. V was clipped by 2 bases and J by 0 bases; unmatched bases: 9. Germline V gene sequence: CDR1 SGHVS, CDR2 FNYEAQ.

This chain links TRBV28 with TRBJ2-4; possible D gene TRBD1, 6 bases. The CDR3 contains 15 residues. V shed 7 bases and J shed 0 bases, with 13 bases lying between them. CDR1 and CDR2 (germline): MDHEN, SYDVKM. In DNA form, the CDR3 reads TGTGCCAGCACCGGACAGACAATAGCCAAAAACATTCAGTACTTC. This encodes CASTGQTIAKNIQYF.

The chain uses TRBV6-1 and TRBJ1-1, with 11 bases matching TRBD1. This CDR3 comprises 16 residues. Germline V gene lookup returns CDR1 MNHNS and CDR2 SASEGT. The V gene end was trimmed by 4 bases and the J gene end by 1 base; junction bases not matched to a gene: 5. DNA of the CDR3: TGTGCCAGCAGTGTGGGGACAGGGGGTCGGAACACTGAAGCTTTCTTT. Translated, it gives CASSVGTGGRNTEAFF.

Here the CDR3 reads CAWGLKQGGNSPLHF. The CDR3, as DNA: TGTGCCTGGGGTTTAAAACAGGGGGGTAATTCACCCCTCCACTTT. J is TRBJ1-6 and V is TRBV30, with 8 positions matching TRBD1. The CDR3 loop spans 15 amino acids. CDR1 is GTSNPN and CDR2 is SVGIG in the germline V gene (reference sequence). J was trimmed by 6 bases and V by 5 bases; bases with no gene match: 9.

This clone was found a few times. This sequence joins TRBV30 and TRBJ1-1; D might be TRBD1 (5 bases). CDR1 is GTSNPN, CDR2 SVGIG, per germline (reference sequence). V lost 0 bases to trimming and J lost 4 bases, with 9 bases between them. The CDR3 sequence is 13 residues long. The CDR3 sequence is CAWSVLGGTEAFF. The DNA of the CDR3 is TGTGCCTGGAGTGTACTTGGGGGCACTGAAGCTTTCTTT. Variable domain in full (rest from reference TRBV30 and TRBJ1-1): SQTIHQWPATLVQPVGSPLSLECTVEGTSNPNLYWYRQAAGRGLQLLFYSVGIGQISSEVPQNLSASRPQDRQFILSSKKLLLSDSGFYLCAWSVLGGTEAFFGQGTRLTVV.